This section outlines one TCR beta chain sequence together with its context. Antigen: not known. The sample belongs to a study of CXCR3-negative and CXCR3-positive naive CD8 T cells. Study-wide findings and caveats: The study found comparably high diversity in both naive subsets and much lower diversity in memory CD8+ cells. The study found that naive CXCR3-negative and CXCR3-positive cells shared TRBV-TRBJ usage, while memory cells differed. The majority of assays used fresh PBMCs, and CXCR3 expression partially decreased after cryopreservation.

The CDR3 sequence is 14 residues long. CDR1 is LGHNA, CDR2 YSLEER, per germline. All CD8+ T cell subsets were sorted in triplicate at 250,000 to 300,000 cells each. It was by 5' RACE with UMI labels that the TRB cDNA libraries were prepared. Each CDR3 protein gets one entry in TCRdb, which reprocessed the 5' RACE reads and gives no DNA. The sample's table shows about 130,000 distinct CDR3 sequences. Sequenced material: naive CXCR3- CD8+ T cells from blood. Subset given: CD45RO-CCR7+CD27+CD95- naive CD8+ T cells lacking CXCR3 (TNR3-). The rearrangement uses TRBV4-3 and TRBJ1-5; TCRdb gives TRBD1 as the D gene, but with no DNA this cannot be confirmed. The clonotype originates from a human donor in good health. Some clones in this sample may be carry-over from other donors' samples. The CDR3 loop is CASSQETGNQPQHF.